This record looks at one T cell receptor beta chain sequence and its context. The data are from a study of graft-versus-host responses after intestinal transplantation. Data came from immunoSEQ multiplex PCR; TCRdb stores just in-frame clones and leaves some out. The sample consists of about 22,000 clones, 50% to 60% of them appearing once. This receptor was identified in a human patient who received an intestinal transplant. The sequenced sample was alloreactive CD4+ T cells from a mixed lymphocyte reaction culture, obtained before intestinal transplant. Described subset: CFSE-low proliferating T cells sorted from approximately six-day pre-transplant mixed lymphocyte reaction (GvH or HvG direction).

The CDR3 nucleotides are TGTGCCAGCAGCGTCCTACAAGGAGACTCTGGAAACACCATATATTTT. Protein sequence: CASSVLQGDSGNTIYF. J is TRBJ1-3 and V is TRBV9; D is undetermined. Germline assignment: CDR1 SGDLS and CDR2 YYNGEE. The V end was cut by 2 bases, the J end by 0 bases, with 12 bases between. This CDR3 contains 16 residues.